This T cell receptor beta chain emerged from a study of blood T cell repertoires in COVID-19 (dated by TCRdb to 2019 to 2021). For the wider study: Samples covering the acute and convalescent phases of COVID-19 were provided by collaborators in the United States, Italy and Spain. The repertoires were made available in a free public database intended to serve as a resource for research on the immune response to SARS-CoV-2. The samples were drawn from the first 160 participants of the ongoing ImmuneRACE study and from 1,200 or so subjects provided by 6 global collaborators. A de-identified subject ID, COVID-19 status, age in years and sex were almost always included in the sample metadata. The material from the prospective study consisted of cDNA or gDNA derived from T cells, B-cell-depleted T cells, or PBMCs. The dataset comprised deeply sampled blood TCRbeta repertoires from subjects exposed to, actively infected with, or recovered from COVID-19. Where available, HLA class I and class II types were taken from metadata supplied by the sample provider and were not determined by assay-based typing. Here is what the overall study found, with its caveats: The quantity of clinical and demographic metadata differed by source and by participant and was supplied without curation.

Concerning this clone: Its antigen is not yet known. There are no base qualities to consult, and no much larger clone falls within one base.

The CDR3 runs 16 amino acids, cysteine and phenylalanine included. Only the CDR3 DNA stays, 48 bases, in frame from base 1. At the junction V is shortened by 6 bases and J by 5 bases, with 20 bases in between. From the germline V gene, CDR1 is SGHRS and CDR2 is YFSETQ. TCRbeta CDR3 regions were amplified from genomic DNA by means of the immunoSEQ Assay, a bias-controlled multiplex PCR. The source study handled its data this way. The number of nucleated cells in each sample was estimated by amplification of reference gene primers within the assay. Sequence reads were collapsed and filtered to measure the absolute abundance of every unique TCRbeta CDR3 rearrangement. For each sample, productive Simpson clonality was calculated as the square root of Simpson's diversity index across productive rearrangements. In TCRdb, the immuneACCESS table is reduced to in-frame sequences with V and J assigned. These tables do not hold every clone; where another copy was compared, an unresolved V gene accounts for under half, and the others remain unexplained. The V and J calls and the clone size are those of that table, but D and trimming were determined from the DNA. The sample table lists 300,000 or so clones, about 90% of them with a count of one. Less than 1.6% of the sample rests with the top ten.

Samples from volunteer blood donors who had recovered from COVID-19 were contributed by a second Seattle source. Collaborating institutions collected whole blood in K2EDTA tubes following their own protocols. For TCRbeta analysis, collaborators shipped samples in one of three forms: frozen whole blood, isolated PBMCs, or DNA extracted from either of those sample types. Input material: peripheral blood. The clonotype was recovered from a woman aged 40-49 years who had recovered from COVID-19. The rearranged chain carries TRBV5-1 and TRBJ2-2, with TRBD2 perhaps the D gene, on 5 matching bases. The DNA is TGCGCCAGCATCCCTTATCCGAGAGGGAGAACCGGGGAGCTGTTTTTT. Its amino acids are CASIPYPRGRTGELFF.